This record concerns one TCR beta chain sequence. Its antigen is unknown. The sample belongs to a study of T cell responses to AZD1222 COVID-19 vaccine. Study-wide context: Second doses at about 4 or about 12 weeks were pooled. The study, taken as a whole, reports: Across the whole spike, CD4 TCRs peaked at regions 160-218 and 743-854.

V was clipped by 4 bases and J by 5 bases; unmatched bases: 5. This CDR3 is 13 amino acids long. Germline V gives CDR1 SGHNT, CDR2 YYREEE (reference sequence). The table came from immunoSEQ multiplex PCR; TCRdb's copy has only in-frame clones and leaves some out. This table holds more than 100,000 clones, 88% found once. This TCR was sampled from an adult in good health. J is TRBJ2-7 and V is TRBV5-4; 8 positions match TRBD1. The source was peripheral blood, collected on day 0 of AZD1222 vaccination. Written as DNA, the CDR3 is TGTGCCAGCAGCCGACAGGGGCGGAACGAGCAGTACTTC. Its translation: CASSRQGRNEQYF.